This T cell receptor (beta chain) was sequenced for a study of blood T cell repertoires in COVID-19. In the study overall: Samples representing acute and convalescent COVID-19 were sourced from the United States, Italy and Spain.

This clone has more than one count but fewer than ten. Sequenced by immunoSEQ multiplex PCR; TCRdb stores in-frame clones only, minus some. This repertoire shows about 69,000 clones, less than 90% found once; its top ten account for about 2.9%. Sequencing was carried out using peripheral blood. This clonotype was sampled from a man aged 80 or over with acute or convalescent COVID-19.

The CDR3 sequence is CASSDPRLAGVRAGEQYF. The CDR3 coding sequence is TGCGCCAGCAGCGACCCCCGTCTGGCGGGTGTTCGAGCCGGCGAGCAGTACTTC. This chain links TRBV5-1 with TRBJ2-7, with D maybe TRBD2 (5 bases). Germline values: CDR1 SGHRS, CDR2 YFSETQ. The length of the CDR3 is 18 residues. Trimming removed 4 bases from V and 6 bases from J, with 29 bases in between.